The source of this T cell receptor beta chain is a study of T cells expressing NK-cell markers. Study-wide results and caveats: One observes that, in four donors, these clonotypes were also the leading ones within the CD3+CD56-NKG2C+ fraction.

TCRdb re-called the 5' RACE reads, yielding one record per CDR3 amino acid sequence without DNA. This sample contains under 500,000 distinct CDR3 sequences. To note about this clonotype: Its antigen is as yet unknown.

The sequence came from a woman aged 18-70 years in good health. Sequencing was done on a sample of blood T cells: a sorted CD56 or NKG2C T cell subset, CD4+ or CD8+ T cells, or bulk PBMC T cells (not recorded which).

The CDR3 sequence is CASSAAAEQYF. The rearrangement uses TRBV19 and TRBJ2-7. The CDR3 is made up of 11 amino acids. Germline lookup yields CDR1 LNHDA and CDR2 SQIVND (reference sequence).